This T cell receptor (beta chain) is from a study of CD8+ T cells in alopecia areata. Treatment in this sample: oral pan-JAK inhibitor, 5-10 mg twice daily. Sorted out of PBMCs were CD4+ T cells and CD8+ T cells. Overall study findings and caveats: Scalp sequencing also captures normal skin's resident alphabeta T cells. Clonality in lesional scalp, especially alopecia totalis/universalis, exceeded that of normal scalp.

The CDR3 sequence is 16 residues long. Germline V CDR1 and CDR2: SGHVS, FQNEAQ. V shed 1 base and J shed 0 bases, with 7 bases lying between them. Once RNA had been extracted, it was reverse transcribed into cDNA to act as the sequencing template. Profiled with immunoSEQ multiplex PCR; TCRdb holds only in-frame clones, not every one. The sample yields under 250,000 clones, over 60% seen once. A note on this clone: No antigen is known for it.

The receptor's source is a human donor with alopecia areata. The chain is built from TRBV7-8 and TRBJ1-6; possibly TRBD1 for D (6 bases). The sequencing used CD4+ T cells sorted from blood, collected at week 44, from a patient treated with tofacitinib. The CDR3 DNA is TGTGCCAGCAGCTTAGTGGGACACTCCTATAATTCACCCCTCCACTTT. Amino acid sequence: CASSLVGHSYNSPLHF.